Described below is a single T cell receptor beta chain sequence and its context. The record originates from a study of blood T cell repertoires in COVID-19. The CDR3 is 14 residues long. Germline CDR1 and CDR2: SGHAT and FQNNGV. The ends lost 5 bases at V and 4 bases at J; junction bases unmatched: 3. Grouping used clinical history reported by participants in a survey and questionnaire. TCRdb's copy holds only in-frame clones and misses some; the assay was immunoSEQ multiplex PCR. Of roughly 500,000 clones listed, roughly nine tenths are singletons. The specimen was PBMCs or T cells enriched from blood (not recorded which). The TCR was taken from a woman in her sixties or seventies who had recovered from COVID-19. V usage is TRBV11-2 and J usage is TRBJ2-2; 8 nucleotides align to TRBD1. The CDR3 loop is CASSRTGSTGELFF. CDR3 coding DNA: TGTGCCAGCAGCCGGACAGGGAGCACCGGGGAGCTGTTTTTT.